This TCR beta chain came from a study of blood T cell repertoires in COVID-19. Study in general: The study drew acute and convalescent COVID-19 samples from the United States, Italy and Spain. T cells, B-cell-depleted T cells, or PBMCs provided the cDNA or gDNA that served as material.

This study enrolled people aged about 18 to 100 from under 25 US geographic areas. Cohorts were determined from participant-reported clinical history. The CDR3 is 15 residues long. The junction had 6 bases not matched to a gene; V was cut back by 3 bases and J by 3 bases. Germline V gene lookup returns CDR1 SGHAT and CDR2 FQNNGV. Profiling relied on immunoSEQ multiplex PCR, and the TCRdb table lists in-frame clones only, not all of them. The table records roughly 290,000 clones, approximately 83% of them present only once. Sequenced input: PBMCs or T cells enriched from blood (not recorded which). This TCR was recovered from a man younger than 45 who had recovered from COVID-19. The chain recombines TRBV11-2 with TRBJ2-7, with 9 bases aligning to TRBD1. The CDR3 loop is CASSLTTGQGYEQYF. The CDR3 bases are TGTGCCAGCAGCTTGACCACGGGACAGGGCTACGAGCAGTACTTC.